This passage covers 19 T cell receptor beta chains from one sample sequenced in a study of cytomegalovirus exposure and HLA in healthy donors. Vbeta (60) and Jbeta (13) primers were used in the PCR. The repertoire was sequenced with immunoSEQ multiplex PCR; TCRdb's copy has only in-frame clones and lacks some. The sample data list some 89,000 clones. What was sequenced was PBMCs. These receptors were taken from a woman in her 30s in good health and CMV-seronegative.

V gene TRBV28 combines with J gene TRBJ2-1; a possible D gene is TRBD2 (6 bases). The CDR3 is 15 amino acids. V lost 7 bases and J lost 7, with 20 bases in between. Per germline, CDR1 MDHEN and CDR2 SYDVKM. The CDR3 bases are TGTGCCAGCACCTACCTGGGGGACTTAGGGAATGAGCAGTTCTTC. Its protein product is CASTYLGDLGNEQFF.

The genes are TRBV18 and TRBJ1-2; 7 nucleotides match TRBD1. The junction had 4 bases not matched to a gene; V was cut back by 0 bases and J by 3 bases. From germline, CDR1 is KGHSH and CDR2 LQKENI. The CDR3 length is 15 residues. Here the CDR3 reads CASSPPGTVYYGYTF. The CDR3 DNA reads as TGTGCCAGCTCACCACCAGGGACAGTCTACTATGGCTACACCTTC.

J is TRBJ2-5 and V is TRBV6-5, with unresolved D. The germline V and J ends were trimmed by 0 bases and 11 bases, with 16 bases remaining between them. Germline V gives CDR1 MNHEY, CDR2 SVGAGI. This CDR3 contains 14 residues. CDR3: CASSYSGVPREQYF. CDR3 nucleotide sequence: TGTGCCAGCAGTTACTCCGGAGTACCAAGAGAGCAGTACTTC.

The chain employs TRBV27 and TRBJ2-7, with 8 bases fitting TRBD2. Germline trimming cut 2 bases from V and 6 bases from J; bases unmatched to any gene: 12. The CDR3 extends over 16 amino acids. Germline V gene data show CDR1 as MNHEY and CDR2 as SMNVEV (reference sequence). CDR3 region: CASSLVRGSGIGEQYF. The CDR3 nucleotides read TGTGCCAGCAGTTTAGTTCGGGGTAGCGGGATTGGCGAGCAGTACTTC.

The chain recombines TRBV6-1 with TRBJ2-1, with 12 nucleotides matching TRBD2. V lost 6 bases and J lost 8; bases outside the gene matches: 8. Germline CDR1 MNHNS, CDR2 SASEGT. The CDR3 runs 15 residues. CDR3 coding DNA: TGTGCCAGCAGCGAGACTAGCGGGGGCCGGGATGAGCAGTTCTTC. Translated, it gives CASSETSGGRDEQFF.

The CDR3, as DNA: TGCGCCAGCAGCTTGGCCGTGGGGGCTTCATCCTACGAGCAGTACTTC. This codes for CASSLAVGASSYEQYF. The V and J genes are TRBV5-1 and TRBJ2-7; a possible D gene is TRBD1 (6 bases). V was pared by 0 bases and J by 1 base, with 14 bases between. CDR3 size: 16 residues. Germline V gene lookup returns CDR1 SGHRS and CDR2 YFSETQ.

The chain is built from TRBV7-2 and TRBJ1-1; no clear D gene. Trimming shortened V by 6 bases and J by 1 base, and 9 bases separated the two germline ends. Germline CDR1 is SGHTA and CDR2 is FQGNSA. The CDR3 consists of 13 residues. Written as DNA, the CDR3 is TGTGCCAGCAGTTTCACAGAGAACACTGAAGCTTTCTTT. The encoded protein is CASSFTENTEAFF.

With respect to this clone: Other DNA sequences in the sample encode the same CDR3. J is TRBJ1-1 and V is TRBV5-5; perhaps TRBD1 as D (5 bases). Germline values: CDR1 SGHKS, CDR2 YYEKEE (reference sequence). V lost 1 base, J lost 3 bases, and 10 bases lay in between. This CDR3 contains 14 residues. This chain's CDR3 is CASSLRGGDTEAFF. The CDR3 DNA reads TGTGCCAGCAGCTTGCGCGGGGGGGACACTGAAGCTTTCTTT. Combining the CDR3 with reference TRBV5-5 and TRBJ1-1 gives the whole variable domain DAGVTQSPTHLIKTRGQQVTLRCSPISGHKSVSWYQQVLGQGPQFIFQYYEKEERGRGNFPDRFSARQFPNYSSELNVNALLLGDSALYLCASSLRGGDTEAFFGQGTRLTVV.

The chain uses TRBV28 and TRBJ2-1, with 14 bases matching TRBD2. Germline V gives CDR1 MDHEN, CDR2 SYDVKM. V lost 4 bases to trimming and J lost 9 bases; unmatched junction nucleotides: 8. CDR3 length: 16 amino acids. The CDR3 reads CASSSLRLAGGPEQFF. The CDR3 coding sequence is TGTGCCAGCAGTTCCCTAAGACTAGCGGGGGGGCCTGAGCAGTTCTTC.

The J gene is TRBJ1-5, the V gene TRBV5-1, with TRBD1 matching 12 bases. CDR1 SGHRS and CDR2 YFSETQ come from the germline V gene. The V and J ends lost 4 bases and 2 bases, in that order; junction bases with no gene match: 4. This CDR3 contains 16 residues. The CDR3 region is CASSIGTGGGNQPQHF. Here the CDR3 DNA reads TGCGCCAGCAGCATAGGGACAGGGGGCGGCAATCAGCCCCAGCATTTT.

CDR3 bases: TGTGCCAGCAGCTCGGACAGGCAAGAGACCCAGTACTTC. Residues: CASSSDRQETQYF. The chain couples TRBV7-8 to TRBJ2-5; 7 bases map to TRBD1. Germline CDR1 reads SGHVS; CDR2 reads FQNEAQ. V shed 4 bases, J shed 2 bases, and the junction held 1 base outside the gene matches. The CDR3 is 13 residues long.

The gene calls are TRBV27 and TRBJ2-1; D gene uncertain. V was clipped by 0 bases and J by 7 bases, with 10 bases between them. The length of the CDR3 is 14 residues. Germline CDR1 reads MNHEY; CDR2 reads SMNVEV (reference sequence). CDR3 residues: CASSLSAGSNEQFF. The CDR3 DNA sequence: TGTGCCAGCAGTTTATCCGCAGGATCTAATGAGCAGTTCTTC.

This sequence joins TRBV4-2 and TRBJ2-1, with 13 bases lining up with TRBD2. The CDR3 has 17 residues. After removal of 4 bases from V and 4 bases from J, the junction contained 7 bases not matched to a gene. Germline lookup yields CDR1 LGHNA and CDR2 YNFKEQ. The CDR3 protein is CASSPRLAGGGYNEQFF. CDR3 nucleotides: TGTGCCAGCAGCCCACGACTAGCGGGGGGAGGTTACAATGAGCAGTTCTTC.

The chain links TRBV6-1 to TRBJ2-1; D remains unclear. The CDR3 runs 14 residues. The germline V gene encodes CDR1 MNHNS and CDR2 SASEGT. Trimming shortened V by 2 bases and J by 10 bases, and 15 bases separated the two germline ends. Here the CDR3 reads CASSESGASLEQFF. Written as DNA, the CDR3 is TGTGCCAGCAGTGAATCTGGAGCCAGCCTCGAGCAGTTCTTC.

V usage is TRBV6-5 and J usage is TRBJ2-5, with D perhaps matching TRBD1 (5 bases). TRBJ2-7 matches the DNA end more closely, so the J call is doubtful. Per germline, CDR1 MNHEY and CDR2 SVGAGI. This CDR3 region has 11 residues. CDR3 coding DNA: TGTGCCAGCGGCGACAGCTACGAGCAGTACTTC. Protein sequence: CASGDSYEQYF.

The V call is TRBV7-9, the J call TRBJ1-2; D perhaps matches TRBD1 (5 bases). The CDR3 is 14 amino acids. Trimming shortened V by 1 base and J by 4 bases, and 10 bases separated the two germline ends. Germline V gives CDR1 SEHNR, CDR2 FQNEAQ (reference sequence). The CDR3 nucleotides read TGTGCCAGCAGCTTAGGGGGCATCCCCTATGGCTACACCTTC. This translates into CASSLGGIPYGYTF.

In regard to this clone: Other DNA sequences of this sample code for an identical CDR3. In DNA form, the CDR3 reads TGCGCCAGCAGCCAAAGGGCTAGCGGGGGGGGTGCAGATACGCAGTATTTT. Translating it yields CASSQRASGGGADTQYF. V gene TRBV4-1 combines with J gene TRBJ2-3; 12 bases are a match to TRBD2. Germline V lookup: CDR1 MGHRA, CDR2 YSYEKL. V dropped 2 bases and J dropped 4; count of bases not matched to a gene: 7. This CDR3 has 17 amino acids.

V gene TRBV29-1 combines with J gene TRBJ1-1; D is ambiguous. Germline-derived CDR1 and CDR2 are SQVTM and ANQGSEA. Trimming removed 5 bases from V and 6 bases from J, with 13 bases in between. This CDR3 contains 12 residues. CDR3 loop: CSVPLRGAEAFF. The CDR3 DNA sequence: TGCAGCGTTCCACTGCGAGGCGCTGAAGCTTTCTTT.

The chain uses TRBV27 and TRBJ2-6, with TRBD1 identical over 8 bases. In germline, CDR1 is MNHEY, CDR2 SMNVEV (reference sequence). CDR3 length equals 17 residues. With V trimmed by 2 bases and J by 4 bases, 7 bases remained unmatched. The CDR3 DNA reads TGTGCCAGCAGTTTACTTCGGACAGGGTCAGGGGCCAACGTCCTGACTTTC. It translates to CASSLLRTGSGANVLTF. Together with reference TRBV27 and TRBJ2-6, the CDR3 gives the full variable domain: EAQVTQNPRYLITVTGKKLTVTCSQNMNHEYMSWYRQDPGLGLRQIYYSMNVEVTDKGDVPEGYKVSRKEKRNFPLILESPSPNQTSLYFCASSLLRTGSGANVLTFGAGSRLTVL.